The present T cell receptor beta chain was sequenced within a study of patients and donors after allogeneic stem cell transplantation. This clonotype has more than one count but fewer than ten. The germline gives CDR1 MNHEY, CDR2 SVGAGI. V shed 4 bases, J shed 3 bases, and the junction held 9 bases outside the gene matches. This CDR3 spans 17 amino acids. TCRdb reanalysed the RT-PCR reads using MiXCR and keeps one entry per CDR3 protein. The sample lists about 410,000 distinct CDR3 sequences, 16% occurring once. Source material: blood, either unsorted or a sorted T cell fraction (not recorded which). V gene TRBV6-5 combines with J gene TRBJ2-3; 11 bases map to TRBD2. The clonotype originates from a human donor who was either an allogeneic HSCT recipient or a stem cell or donor lymphocyte infusion donor (not recorded which). It is not recorded whose cells these are; they may come from a transplant donor. The CDR3 region is CASSFNILAGVTDTQYF. The CDR3 DNA follows: TGTGCCAGCAGTTTCAACATACTAGCGGGAGTGACAGATACGCAGTATTTT.